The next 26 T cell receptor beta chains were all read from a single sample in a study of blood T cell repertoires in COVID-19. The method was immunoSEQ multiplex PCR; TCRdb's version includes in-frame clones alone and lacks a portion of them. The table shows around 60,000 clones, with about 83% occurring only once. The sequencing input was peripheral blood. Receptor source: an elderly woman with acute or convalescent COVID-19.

The CDR3 DNA follows: TGCGCCAGCAGCTTGGGAACGGGGAATGAGCAGTTCTTC. Protein sequence: CASSLGTGNEQFF. The chain combines TRBV5-1 with TRBJ2-1, with D tentatively TRBD2 (5 bases). Looked up from germline, CDR1 is SGHRS and CDR2 is YFSETQ. The CDR3 has 13 residues. Between the trimmed V and J ends, which lost 0 bases and 7 bases, there was a span of 8 bases.

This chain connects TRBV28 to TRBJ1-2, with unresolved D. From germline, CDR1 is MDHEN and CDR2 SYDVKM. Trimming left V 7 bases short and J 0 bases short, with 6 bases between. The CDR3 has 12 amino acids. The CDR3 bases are TGTGCCAGCATAGCGACTAACTATGGCTACACCTTC. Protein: CASIATNYGYTF.

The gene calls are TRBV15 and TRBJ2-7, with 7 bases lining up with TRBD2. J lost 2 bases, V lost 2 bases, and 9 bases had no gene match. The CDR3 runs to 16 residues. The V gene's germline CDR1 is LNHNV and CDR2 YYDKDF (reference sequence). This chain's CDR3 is CATSRRLSGEPYEQYF. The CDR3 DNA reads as TGTGCCACCAGCAGACGATTGAGCGGGGAGCCCTACGAGCAGTACTTC.

The CDR3: CASSSMAPGQGRPQHF. CDR3 coding DNA: TGTGCCAGCAGCTCCATGGCTCCGGGACAGGGCCGGCCCCAGCATTTT. The V and J genes are TRBV7-3 and TRBJ1-5; 9 bases are a match to TRBD1. V gave up 4 bases and J gave up 9 bases; unmatched junction bases: 13. Germline CDR1 and CDR2: SGHTA and FQGTGA. This CDR3 comprises 16 residues.

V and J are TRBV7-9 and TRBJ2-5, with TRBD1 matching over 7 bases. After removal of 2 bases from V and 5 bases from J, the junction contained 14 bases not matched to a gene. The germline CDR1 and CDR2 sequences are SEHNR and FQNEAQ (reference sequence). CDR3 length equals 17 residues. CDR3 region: CASSLSRGPFAGETQYF. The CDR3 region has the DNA TGTGCCAGCAGCTTATCGAGGGGGCCCTTCGCTGGGGAGACCCAGTACTTC. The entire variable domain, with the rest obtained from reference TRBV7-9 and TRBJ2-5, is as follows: DTGVSQNPRHKITKRGQNVTFRCDPISEHNRLYWYRQTLGQGPEFLTYFQNEAQLEKSRLLSDRFSAERPKGSFSTLEIQRTEQGDSAMYLCASSLSRGPFAGETQYFGPGTRLLVL.

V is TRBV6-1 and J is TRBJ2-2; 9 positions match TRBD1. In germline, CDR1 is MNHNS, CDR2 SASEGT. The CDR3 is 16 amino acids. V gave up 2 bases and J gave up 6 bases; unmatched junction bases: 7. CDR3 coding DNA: TGTGCCAGCAGTGAAATGGGGACAGGGAGGCCCGGGGAGCTGTTTTTT. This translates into CASSEMGTGRPGELFF.

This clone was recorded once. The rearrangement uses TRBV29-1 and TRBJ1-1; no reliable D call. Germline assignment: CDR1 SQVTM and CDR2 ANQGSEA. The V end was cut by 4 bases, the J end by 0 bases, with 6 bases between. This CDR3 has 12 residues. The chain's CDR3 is CSVVFMNTEAFF. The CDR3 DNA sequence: TGCAGCGTTGTTTTTATGAACACTGAAGCTTTCTTT.

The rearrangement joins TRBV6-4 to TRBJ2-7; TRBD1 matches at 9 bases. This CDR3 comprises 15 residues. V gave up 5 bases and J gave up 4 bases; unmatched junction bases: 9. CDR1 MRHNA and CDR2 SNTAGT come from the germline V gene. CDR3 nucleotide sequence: TGTGCCAGCAGTATGGGACAGGGTGGAAGGTACGAGCAGTACTTC. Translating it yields CASSMGQGGRYEQYF.

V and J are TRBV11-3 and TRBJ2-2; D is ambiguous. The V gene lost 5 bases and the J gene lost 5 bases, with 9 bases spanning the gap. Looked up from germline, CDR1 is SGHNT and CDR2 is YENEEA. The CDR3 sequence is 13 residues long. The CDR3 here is CASSISYTGELFF. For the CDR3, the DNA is TGTGCCAGCAGCATTTCTTATACCGGGGAGCTGTTTTTT.

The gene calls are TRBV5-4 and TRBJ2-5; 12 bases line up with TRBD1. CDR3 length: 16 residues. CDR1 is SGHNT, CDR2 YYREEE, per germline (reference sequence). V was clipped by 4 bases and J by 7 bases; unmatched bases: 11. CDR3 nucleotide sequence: TGTGCCAGCAGCAGCCCAATTGGGACAGGGGGCGCGACCCAGTACTTC. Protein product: CASSSPIGTGGATQYF.

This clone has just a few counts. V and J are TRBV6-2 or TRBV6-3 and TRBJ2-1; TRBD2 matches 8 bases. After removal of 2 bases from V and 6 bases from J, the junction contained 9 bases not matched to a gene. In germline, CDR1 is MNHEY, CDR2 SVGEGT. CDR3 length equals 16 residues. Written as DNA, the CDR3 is TGTGCCAGCAGTTACCGTAGCGGGATCCCTTTCAATGAGCAGTTCTTC. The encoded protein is CASSYRSGIPFNEQFF.

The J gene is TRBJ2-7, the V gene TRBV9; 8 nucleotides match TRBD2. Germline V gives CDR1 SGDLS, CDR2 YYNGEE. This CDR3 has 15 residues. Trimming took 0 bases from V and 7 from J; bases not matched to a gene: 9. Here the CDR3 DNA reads TGTGCCAGCAGCGTAGAGGCGGGGGGCCGAGGGGAGCAGTACTTC. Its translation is CASSVEAGGRGEQYF.

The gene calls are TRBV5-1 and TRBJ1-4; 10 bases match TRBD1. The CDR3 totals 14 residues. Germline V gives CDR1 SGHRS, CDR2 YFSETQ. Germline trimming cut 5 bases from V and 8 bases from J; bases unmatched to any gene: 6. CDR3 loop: CASRPGQGREKLFF. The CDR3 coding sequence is TGCGCCAGCAGACCGGGACAGGGGCGAGAAAAACTGTTTTTT.

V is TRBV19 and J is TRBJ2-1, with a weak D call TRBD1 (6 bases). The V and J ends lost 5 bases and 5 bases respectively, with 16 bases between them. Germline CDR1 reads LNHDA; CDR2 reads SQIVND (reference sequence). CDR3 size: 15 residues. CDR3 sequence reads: CASSVTGTRNNEQFF. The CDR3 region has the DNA TGTGCCAGTAGTGTTACCGGGACAAGAAACAATGAGCAGTTCTTC.

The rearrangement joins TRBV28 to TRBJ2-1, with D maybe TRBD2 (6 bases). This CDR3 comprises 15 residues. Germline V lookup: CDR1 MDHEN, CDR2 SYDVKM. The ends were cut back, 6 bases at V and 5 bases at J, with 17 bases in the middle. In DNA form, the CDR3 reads TGTGCCAGCAGCCCTCAAATCGGGACTCACAATGAGCAGTTCTTC. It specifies CASSPQIGTHNEQFF. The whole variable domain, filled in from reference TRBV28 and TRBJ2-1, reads DVKVTQSSRYLVKRTGEKVFLECVQDMDHENMFWYRQDPGLGLRLIYFSYDVKMKEKGDIPEGYSVSREKKERFSLILESASTNQTSMYLCASSPQIGTHNEQFFGPGTRLTVL.

CDR3 sequence reads: CASRSPGQGTEAFF. CDR3 DNA sequence: TGTGCCAGCAGATCTCCGGGACAGGGCACTGAAGCTTTCTTT. The chain has TRBV7-2 and TRBJ1-1; 9 nucleotides align to TRBD1. The CDR3 runs 14 residues. V shed 6 bases and J 4 bases; nucleotides not matched to a gene: 6. Germline V gene data show CDR1 as SGHTA and CDR2 as FQGNSA.

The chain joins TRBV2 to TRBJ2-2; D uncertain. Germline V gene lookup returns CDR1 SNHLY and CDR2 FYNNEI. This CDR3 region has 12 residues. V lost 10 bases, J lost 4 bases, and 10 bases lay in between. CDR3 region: CATETRTGELFF. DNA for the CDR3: TGTGCCACCGAGACTCGCACCGGGGAGCTGTTTTTT.

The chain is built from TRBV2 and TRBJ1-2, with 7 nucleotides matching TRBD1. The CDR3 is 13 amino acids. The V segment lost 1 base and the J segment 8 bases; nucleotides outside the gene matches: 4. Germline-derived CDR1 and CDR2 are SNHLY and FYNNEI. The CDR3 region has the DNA TGTGCCAGCAGTGAAGGTGACAGGGAAGGCTACACCTTC. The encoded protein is CASSEGDREGYTF.

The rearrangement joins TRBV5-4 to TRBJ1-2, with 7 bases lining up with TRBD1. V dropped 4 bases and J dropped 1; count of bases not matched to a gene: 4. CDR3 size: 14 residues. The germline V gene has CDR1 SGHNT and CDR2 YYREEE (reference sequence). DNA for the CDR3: TGTGCCAGCAGCCCACGACAGGGTAACTATGGCTACACCTTC. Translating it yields CASSPRQGNYGYTF.

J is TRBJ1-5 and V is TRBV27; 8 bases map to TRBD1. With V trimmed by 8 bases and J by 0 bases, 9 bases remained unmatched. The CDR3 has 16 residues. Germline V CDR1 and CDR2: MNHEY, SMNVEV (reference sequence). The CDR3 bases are TGTGCCAGCTGGCGGACAGGGCGGTATAGCAATCAGCCCCAGCATTTT. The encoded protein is CASWRTGRYSNQPQHF.

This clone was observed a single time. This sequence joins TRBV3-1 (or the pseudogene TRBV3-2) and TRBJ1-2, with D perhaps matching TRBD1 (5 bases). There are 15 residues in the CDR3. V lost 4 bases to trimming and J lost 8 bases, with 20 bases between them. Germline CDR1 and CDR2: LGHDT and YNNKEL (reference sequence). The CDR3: CASSPTPYKGIGYTF. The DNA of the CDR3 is TGTGCCAGCAGCCCGACCCCTTACAAGGGGATAGGCTACACCTTC.

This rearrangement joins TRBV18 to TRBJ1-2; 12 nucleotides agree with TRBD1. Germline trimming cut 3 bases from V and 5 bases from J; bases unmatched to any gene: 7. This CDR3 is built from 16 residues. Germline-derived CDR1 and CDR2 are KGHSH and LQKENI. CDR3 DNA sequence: TGTGCCAGCTCACCGCAGGAGGGACAGGGGGCATATGGCTACACCTTC. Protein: CASSPQEGQGAYGYTF. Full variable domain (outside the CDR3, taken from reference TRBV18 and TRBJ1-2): NAGVMQNPRHLVRRRGQEARLRCSPMKGHSHVYWYRQLPEEGLKFMVYLQKENIIDESGMPKERFSAEFPKEGPSILRIQQVVRGDSAAYFCASSPQEGQGAYGYTFGSGTRLTVV.

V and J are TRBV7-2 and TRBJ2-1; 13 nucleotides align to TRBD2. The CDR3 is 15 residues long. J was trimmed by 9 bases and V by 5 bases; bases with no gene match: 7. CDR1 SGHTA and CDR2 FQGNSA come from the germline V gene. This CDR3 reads CASSATSGGAGEQFF. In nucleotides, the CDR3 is TGTGCCAGCAGCGCCACTAGCGGGGGGGCTGGTGAGCAGTTCTTC.

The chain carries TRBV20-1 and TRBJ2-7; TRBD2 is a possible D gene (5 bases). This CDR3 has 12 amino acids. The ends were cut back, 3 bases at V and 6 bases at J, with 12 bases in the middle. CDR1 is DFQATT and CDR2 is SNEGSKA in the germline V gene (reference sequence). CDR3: CSASGIRGEQYF. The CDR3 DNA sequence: TGCAGTGCTAGTGGCATCCGGGGCGAGCAGTACTTC.

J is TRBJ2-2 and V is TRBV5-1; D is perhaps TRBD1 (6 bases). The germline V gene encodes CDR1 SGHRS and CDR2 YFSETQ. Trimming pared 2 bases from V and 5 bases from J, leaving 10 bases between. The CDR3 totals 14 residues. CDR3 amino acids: CASSFGRGTGELFF. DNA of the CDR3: TGCGCCAGCAGCTTCGGCAGGGGTACCGGGGAGCTGTTTTTT.

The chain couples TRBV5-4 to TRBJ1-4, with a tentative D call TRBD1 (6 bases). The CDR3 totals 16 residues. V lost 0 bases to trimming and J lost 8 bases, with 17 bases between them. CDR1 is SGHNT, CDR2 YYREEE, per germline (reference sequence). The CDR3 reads CASSLEAQGMEEKLFF. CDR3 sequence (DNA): TGTGCCAGCAGCTTGGAGGCACAGGGCATGGAGGAAAAACTGTTTTTT. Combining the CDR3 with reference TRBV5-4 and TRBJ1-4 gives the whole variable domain ETGVTQSPTHLIKTRGQQVTLRCSSQSGHNTVSWYQQALGQGPQFIFQYYREEENGRGNFPPRFSGLQFPNYSSELNVNALELDDSALYLCASSLEAQGMEEKLFFGSGTQLSVL.